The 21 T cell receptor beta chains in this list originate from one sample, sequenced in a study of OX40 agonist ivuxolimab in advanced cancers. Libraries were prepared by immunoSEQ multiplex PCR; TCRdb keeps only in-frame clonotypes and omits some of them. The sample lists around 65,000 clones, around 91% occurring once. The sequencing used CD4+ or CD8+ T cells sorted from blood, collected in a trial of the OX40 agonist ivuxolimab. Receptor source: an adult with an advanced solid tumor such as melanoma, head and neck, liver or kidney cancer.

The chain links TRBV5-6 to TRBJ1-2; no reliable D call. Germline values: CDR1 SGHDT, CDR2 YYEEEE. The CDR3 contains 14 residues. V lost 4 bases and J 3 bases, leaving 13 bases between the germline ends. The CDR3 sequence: CASSGGWFDYGYTF. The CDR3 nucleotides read TGTGCCAGCAGCGGTGGGTGGTTCGACTATGGCTACACCTTC.

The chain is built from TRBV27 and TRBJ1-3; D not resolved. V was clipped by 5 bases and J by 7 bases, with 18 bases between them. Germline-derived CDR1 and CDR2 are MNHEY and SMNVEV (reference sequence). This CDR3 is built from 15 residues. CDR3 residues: CASSPGLGSRNTIYF. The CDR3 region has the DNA TGTGCCAGCAGTCCGGGTCTTGGCTCTAGGAACACCATATATTTT.

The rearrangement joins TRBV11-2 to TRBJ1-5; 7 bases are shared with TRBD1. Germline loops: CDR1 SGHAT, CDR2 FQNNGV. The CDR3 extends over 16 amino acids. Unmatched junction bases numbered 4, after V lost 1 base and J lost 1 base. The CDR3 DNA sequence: TGTGCCAGCAGCTTAGGGGAGGGGGCAAGCAATCAGCCCCAGCATTTT. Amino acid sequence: CASSLGEGASNQPQHF.

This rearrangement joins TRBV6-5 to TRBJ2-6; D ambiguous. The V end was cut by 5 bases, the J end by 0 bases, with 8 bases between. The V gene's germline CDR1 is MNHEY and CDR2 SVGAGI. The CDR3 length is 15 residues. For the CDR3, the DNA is TGTGCCAGCAGTCAAACACACTCTGGGGCCAACGTCCTGACTTTC. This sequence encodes CASSQTHSGANVLTF.

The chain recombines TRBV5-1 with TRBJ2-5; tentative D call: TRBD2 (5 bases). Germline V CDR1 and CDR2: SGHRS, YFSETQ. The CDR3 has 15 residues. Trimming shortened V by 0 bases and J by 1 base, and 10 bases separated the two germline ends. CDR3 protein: CASSLGRGLQETQYF. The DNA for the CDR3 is TGCGCCAGCAGCTTGGGGAGAGGGCTCCAAGAGACCCAGTACTTC.

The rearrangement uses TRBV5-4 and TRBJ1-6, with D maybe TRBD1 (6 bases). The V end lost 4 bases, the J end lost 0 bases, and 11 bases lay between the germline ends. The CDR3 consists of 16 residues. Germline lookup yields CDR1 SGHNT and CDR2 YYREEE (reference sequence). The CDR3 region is CASSQGISSYNSPLHF. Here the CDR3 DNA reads TGTGCCAGCAGCCAGGGGATCAGCTCCTATAATTCACCCCTCCACTTT.

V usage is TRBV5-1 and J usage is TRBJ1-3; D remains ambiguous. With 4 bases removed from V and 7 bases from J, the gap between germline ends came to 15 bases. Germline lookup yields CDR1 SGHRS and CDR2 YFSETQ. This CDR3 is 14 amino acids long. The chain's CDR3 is CASSAASSGNTIYF. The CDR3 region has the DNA TGCGCCAGCAGCGCCGCGAGCTCGGGGAACACCATATATTTT. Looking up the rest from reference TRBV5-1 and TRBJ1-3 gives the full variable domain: KAGVTQTPRYLIKTRGQQVTLSCSPISGHRSVSWYQQTPGQGLQFLFEYFSETQRNKGNFPGRFSGRQFSNSRSEMNVSTLELGDSALYLCASSAASSGNTIYFGEGSWLTVV.

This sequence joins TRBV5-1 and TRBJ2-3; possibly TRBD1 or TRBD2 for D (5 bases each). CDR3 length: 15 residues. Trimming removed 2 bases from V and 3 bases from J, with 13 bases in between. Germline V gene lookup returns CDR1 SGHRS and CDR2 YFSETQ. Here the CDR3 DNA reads TGCGCCAGCAGCTTTAAAGGGGAGCAAACAGATACGCAGTATTTT. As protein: CASSFKGEQTDTQYF. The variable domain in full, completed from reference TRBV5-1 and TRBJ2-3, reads KAGVTQTPRYLIKTRGQQVTLSCSPISGHRSVSWYQQTPGQGLQFLFEYFSETQRNKGNFPGRFSGRQFSNSRSEMNVSTLELGDSALYLCASSFKGEQTDTQYFGPGTRLTVL.

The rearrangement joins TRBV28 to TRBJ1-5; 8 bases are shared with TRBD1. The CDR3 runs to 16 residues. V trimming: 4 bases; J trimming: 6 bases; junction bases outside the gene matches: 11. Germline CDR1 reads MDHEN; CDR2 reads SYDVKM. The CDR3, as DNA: TGTGCCAGCAGTTCAAGTGACAGGGGAGTTTTTCAGCCCCAGCATTTT. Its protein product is CASSSSDRGVFQPQHF.

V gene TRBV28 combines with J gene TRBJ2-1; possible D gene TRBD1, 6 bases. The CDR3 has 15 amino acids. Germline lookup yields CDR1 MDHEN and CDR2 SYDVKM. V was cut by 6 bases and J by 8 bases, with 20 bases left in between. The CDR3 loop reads CASRGNRAVGDEQFF. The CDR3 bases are TGTGCCAGCAGGGGGAACAGGGCAGTGGGGGATGAGCAGTTCTTC.

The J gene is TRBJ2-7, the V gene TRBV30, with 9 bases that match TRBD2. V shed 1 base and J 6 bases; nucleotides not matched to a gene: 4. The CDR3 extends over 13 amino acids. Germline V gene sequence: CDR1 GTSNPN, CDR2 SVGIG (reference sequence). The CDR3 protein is CAWSGLAGLEQYF. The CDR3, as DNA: TGTGCCTGGAGTGGCCTAGCGGGACTCGAGCAGTACTTC.

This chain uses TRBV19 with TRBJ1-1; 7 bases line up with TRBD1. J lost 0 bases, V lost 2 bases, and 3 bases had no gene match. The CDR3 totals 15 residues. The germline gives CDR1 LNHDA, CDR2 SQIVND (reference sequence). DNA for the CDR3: TGTGCCAGTAGTATAACAGGGGCCTTGAACACTGAAGCTTTCTTT. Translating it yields CASSITGALNTEAFF.

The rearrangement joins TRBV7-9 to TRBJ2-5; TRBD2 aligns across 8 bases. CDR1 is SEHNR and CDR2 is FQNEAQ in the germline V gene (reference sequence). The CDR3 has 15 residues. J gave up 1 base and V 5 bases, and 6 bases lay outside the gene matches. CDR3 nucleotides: TGTGCCAGCAGCCACCGACTAGCGAGCCAAGAGACCCAGTACTTC. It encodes CASSHRLASQETQYF.

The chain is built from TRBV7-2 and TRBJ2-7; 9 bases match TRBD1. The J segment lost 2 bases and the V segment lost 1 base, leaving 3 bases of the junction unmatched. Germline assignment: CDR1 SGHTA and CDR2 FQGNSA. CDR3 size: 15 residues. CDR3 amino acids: CASSLGQGVTYEQYF. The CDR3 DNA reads TGTGCCAGCAGCTTAGGACAGGGGGTGACCTACGAGCAGTACTTC.

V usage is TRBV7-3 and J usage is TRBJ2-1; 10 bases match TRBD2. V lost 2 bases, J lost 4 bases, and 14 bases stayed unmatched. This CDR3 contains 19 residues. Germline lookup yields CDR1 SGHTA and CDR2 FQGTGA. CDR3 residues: CASSLAAGPGSGGYNEQFF. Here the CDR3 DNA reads TGTGCCAGCAGCTTAGCAGCAGGGCCTGGTAGCGGGGGGTACAATGAGCAGTTCTTC.

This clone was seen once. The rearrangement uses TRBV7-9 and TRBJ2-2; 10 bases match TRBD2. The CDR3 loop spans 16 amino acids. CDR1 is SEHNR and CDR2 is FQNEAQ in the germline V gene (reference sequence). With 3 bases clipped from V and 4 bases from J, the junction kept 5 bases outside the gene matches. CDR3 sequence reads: CASSFRTSGITGELFF. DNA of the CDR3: TGTGCCAGCAGCTTTCGGACTAGCGGCATCACCGGGGAGCTGTTTTTT.

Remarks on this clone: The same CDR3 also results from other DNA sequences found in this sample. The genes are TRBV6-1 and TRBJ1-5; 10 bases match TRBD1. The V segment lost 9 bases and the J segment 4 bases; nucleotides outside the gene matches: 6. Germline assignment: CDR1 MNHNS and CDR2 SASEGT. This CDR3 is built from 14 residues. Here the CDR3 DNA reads TGTGCCAGTTCCGGACAGGGGGGTAATCAGCCCCAGCATTTT. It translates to CASSGQGGNQPQHF.

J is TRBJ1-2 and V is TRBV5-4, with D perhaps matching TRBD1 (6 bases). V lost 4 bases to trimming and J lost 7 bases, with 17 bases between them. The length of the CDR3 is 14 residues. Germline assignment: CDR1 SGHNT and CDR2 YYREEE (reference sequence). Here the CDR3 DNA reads TGTGCCAGCAGCAGCGGCGGGGGGCTCTTTGGCTACACCTTC. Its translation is CASSSGGGLFGYTF.

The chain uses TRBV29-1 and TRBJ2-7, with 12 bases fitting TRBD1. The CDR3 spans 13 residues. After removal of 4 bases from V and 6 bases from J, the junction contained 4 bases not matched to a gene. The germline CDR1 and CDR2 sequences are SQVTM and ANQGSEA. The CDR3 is CSVVRDRGREQYF. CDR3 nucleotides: TGCAGCGTTGTCCGGGACAGGGGGCGCGAGCAGTACTTC.

CDR3 region: CASSRGTKLFF. The DNA of the CDR3 is TGTGCCAGCAGCCGAGGGACTAAGTTGTTTTTT. The rearrangement uses TRBV14 and TRBJ1-4; D perhaps matches TRBD1 (5 bases). Germline CDR1 and CDR2: SGHDN and FVKESK. The CDR3 spans 11 residues. The V gene lost 4 bases and the J gene lost 15 bases, with 12 bases spanning the gap.

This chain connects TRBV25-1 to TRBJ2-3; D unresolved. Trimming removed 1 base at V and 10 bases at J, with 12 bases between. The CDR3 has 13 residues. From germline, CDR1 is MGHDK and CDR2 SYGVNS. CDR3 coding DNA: TGTGCCAGCAGTGAATCTACCACCCGAGCGCAGTATTTT. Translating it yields CASSESTTRAQYF.